These 20 T cell receptor beta chains were all obtained from the same sample, sequenced in a study of OX40 agonist ivuxolimab in advanced cancers. Method: immunoSEQ multiplex PCR; TCRdb's copy keeps in-frame clones and lacks some. The data show over 55,000 clones, about 83% seen once. Sequencing was performed on CD4+ or CD8+ T cells sorted from blood, taken in a trial of the OX40 agonist ivuxolimab. The receptors stem from an adult with an advanced solid tumor such as melanoma, head and neck, liver or kidney cancer.

This clone was recorded once. V usage is TRBV28 and J usage is TRBJ2-7; 8 bases agree with TRBD2. Germline CDR1 reads MDHEN; CDR2 reads SYDVKM. This CDR3 spans 12 amino acids. Germline trimming cut 5 bases from V and 13 bases from J; bases unmatched to any gene: 10. The CDR3 protein is CASSRPLAAPYF. The CDR3 DNA reads TGTGCCAGCAGTCGTCCACTAGCGGCCCCATACTTC.

The chain employs TRBV5-6 and TRBJ2-7, with 7 bases lining up with TRBD1. J was trimmed by 2 bases and V by 4 bases; bases with no gene match: 12. The germline gives CDR1 SGHDT, CDR2 YYEEEE. The CDR3 is 16 amino acids. CDR3 DNA: TGTGCCAGCAGCCACAAACGCGGACAGGTAACCTACGAGCAGTACTTC. Encoded protein: CASSHKRGQVTYEQYF. Looking up the rest from reference TRBV5-6 and TRBJ2-7 gives the full variable domain: DAGVTQSPTHLIKTRGQQVTLRCSPKSGHDTVSWYQQALGQGPQFIFQYYEEEERQRGNFPDRFSGHQFPNYSSELNVNALLLGDSALYLCASSHKRGQVTYEQYFGPGTRLTVT.

This clone has just one count. V is TRBV15 and J is TRBJ1-6; no reliable D call. The germline gives CDR1 LNHNV, CDR2 YYDKDF (reference sequence). This CDR3 has 16 residues. V lost 4 bases, J lost 1 base, and 11 bases lay in between. The CDR3 bases are TGTGCCACCAGCACACGGGGTAGGTCCTATAATTCACCCCTCCACTTT. Residues: CATSTRGRSYNSPLHF.

The V gene is TRBV5-1, the J gene TRBJ2-7, with D unclear. V lost 0 bases, J lost 7 bases, and 14 bases lay in between. Germline V gives CDR1 SGHRS, CDR2 YFSETQ. This CDR3 is 14 amino acids long. CDR3 bases: TGCGCCAGCAGCTTGGCCCCCGAGGAAGGTGAGCAGTACTTC. This gives the protein CASSLAPEEGEQYF.

Concerning this clone itself: The same CDR3 is also encoded by other DNA sequences in this sample. This chain links TRBV4-1 with TRBJ2-3; possible D gene TRBD1, 5 bases. The CDR3 contains 14 residues. Trimming removed 4 bases from V and 0 bases from J, with 8 bases in between. Germline V gene sequence: CDR1 MGHRA, CDR2 YSYEKL. The CDR3 sequence is CASSPTASTDTQYF. CDR3 coding DNA: TGCGCCAGCAGCCCGACAGCCAGCACAGATACGCAGTATTTT.

The DNA for the CDR3 is TGCGCCAGCAGCTTGGGGGGGATGAACACTGAAGCTTTCTTT. It specifies CASSLGGMNTEAFF. This sequence joins TRBV5-1 and TRBJ1-1; D is possibly TRBD1 (5 bases). Germline loops: CDR1 SGHRS, CDR2 YFSETQ. CDR3 size: 14 residues. Trimming took off 0 bases at V and 0 bases at J, with 6 bases between the two ends.

This chain links TRBV5-5 with TRBJ1-5; D might be TRBD1 (5 bases). Germline V gives CDR1 SGHKS, CDR2 YYEKEE (reference sequence). This CDR3 is 15 amino acids long. V lost 3 bases and J 1 base, leaving 11 bases between the germline ends. CDR3 sequence (DNA): TGTGCCAGCAGCTGGACCCGGGACAGCAATCAGCCCCAGCATTTT. Its translation is CASSWTRDSNQPQHF.

This chain links TRBV5-5 with TRBJ2-3; D not resolved. Germline-derived CDR1 and CDR2 are SGHKS and YYEKEE (reference sequence). The CDR3 totals 14 residues. The V end lost 4 bases, the J end lost 2 bases, and 11 bases lay between the germline ends. CDR3 amino acids: CASSATRNTDTQYF. The CDR3 coding sequence is TGTGCCAGCAGCGCCACCAGGAACACAGATACGCAGTATTTT. Together with reference TRBV5-5 and TRBJ2-3, the CDR3 gives the full variable domain: DAGVTQSPTHLIKTRGQQVTLRCSPISGHKSVSWYQQVLGQGPQFIFQYYEKEERGRGNFPDRFSARQFPNYSSELNVNALLLGDSALYLCASSATRNTDTQYFGPGTRLTVL.

The J gene is TRBJ1-1, the V gene TRBV2; possible D gene TRBD1, 5 bases. Germline V lookup: CDR1 SNHLY, CDR2 FYNNEI. With 7 bases removed from V and 5 bases from J, the gap between germline ends came to 14 bases. The CDR3 is 13 residues long. The chain's CDR3 is CASIRDVGTEAFF. The CDR3 DNA reads as TGTGCCAGCATCCGGGACGTAGGGACTGAAGCTTTCTTT.

The rearrangement uses TRBV7-6 and TRBJ2-2; the match to TRBD2 covers 8 bases. CDR3 length equals 15 residues. The junction had 3 bases not matched to a gene; V was cut back by 5 bases and J by 1 base. Germline values: CDR1 SGHVS, CDR2 FNYEAQ. This CDR3 is CASSPTSGNTGELFF. DNA for the CDR3: TGTGCCAGCAGCCCCACTAGCGGGAACACCGGGGAGCTGTTTTTT. Full variable domain (remainder filled in from reference TRBV7-6 and TRBJ2-2): GAGVSQSPRYKVTKRGQDVALRCDPISGHVSLYWYRQALGQGPEFLTYFNYEAQQDKSGLPNDRFSAERPEGSISTLTIQRTEQRDSAMYRCASSPTSGNTGELFFGEGSRLTVL.

There are a few counts of this clone. The chain employs TRBV7-6 and TRBJ1-2; no clear D gene. Germline lookup yields CDR1 SGHVS and CDR2 FNYEAQ. V was cut by 5 bases and J by 4 bases, with 8 bases left in between. This CDR3 is 12 amino acids long. The chain's CDR3 is CASSRDGYGYTF. The CDR3 nucleotides are TGTGCCAGCAGCCGGGATGGCTATGGCTACACCTTC. The full variable domain, rest sourced from reference TRBV7-6 and TRBJ1-2, is GAGVSQSPRYKVTKRGQDVALRCDPISGHVSLYWYRQALGQGPEFLTYFNYEAQQDKSGLPNDRFSAERPEGSISTLTIQRTEQRDSAMYRCASSRDGYGYTFGSGTRLTVV.

The table lists this clone with a few counts. This chain uses TRBV30 with TRBJ1-1; a weak D match, TRBD1 (5 bases). Trimming stripped 1 base from V and 3 bases from J, with 15 bases between. Germline V gene lookup returns CDR1 GTSNPN and CDR2 SVGIG (reference sequence). There are 15 residues in the CDR3. The CDR3 loop is CAWSGGRVVDTEAFF. The DNA for the CDR3 is TGTGCCTGGAGTGGCGGCAGGGTGGTGGACACTGAAGCTTTCTTT.

This clone came up once. V gene TRBV6-1 combines with J gene TRBJ2-2; D ambiguous. V dropped 2 bases and J dropped 1 base, with 5 bases sitting between them. Germline-derived CDR1 and CDR2 are MNHNS and SASEGT. CDR3 length: 14 residues. The CDR3: CASSEYRNTGELFF. CDR3 DNA: TGTGCCAGCAGTGAATACAGGAACACCGGGGAGCTGTTTTTT.

A note on this clone: The junction shows a germline mismatch at one end, possibly a read error. The genes are TRBV28 and TRBJ2-7, with 9 bases matching TRBD1. The CDR3 consists of 11 residues. Germline assignment: CDR1 MDHEN and CDR2 SYDVKM. The CDR3 bases are TGTGCCAGCAGCCACCGGGACAGGGCTAGCTTC. It translates to CASSHRDRASF.

The chain combines TRBV28 with TRBJ1-4, with unresolved D. The CDR3 is made up of 15 amino acids. Between the trimmed V and J ends, which lost 4 bases and 5 bases, there was a span of 14 bases. Per the germline V gene, CDR1 is MDHEN and CDR2 is SYDVKM. As DNA, the CDR3 is TGTGCCAGCAGTTATGGGGAACTGGAGAATGAAAAACTGTTTTTT. This encodes CASSYGELENEKLFF.

This chain joins TRBV28 and TRBJ2-5, with 10 bases that match TRBD2. V was pared by 4 bases and J by 3 bases, with 11 bases of the junction left unmatched. The germline V gene encodes CDR1 MDHEN and CDR2 SYDVKM. The CDR3 sequence is 17 residues long. The chain's CDR3 is CASSSPRPLAGKETQYF. The CDR3 DNA is TGTGCCAGCAGTTCCCCCAGGCCACTAGCGGGAAAAGAGACCCAGTACTTC.

The chain recombines TRBV9 with TRBJ2-1; 10 positions agree with TRBD2. CDR1 is SGDLS and CDR2 is YYNGEE in the germline V gene. The V gene end was trimmed by 0 bases and the J gene end by 9 bases; junction bases not matched to a gene: 6. There are 15 residues in the CDR3. The CDR3 spells CASSVDGSGRSEQFF. The CDR3 region has the DNA TGTGCCAGCAGCGTAGATGGTAGCGGGAGGAGTGAGCAGTTCTTC.

The rearrangement uses TRBV2 and TRBJ1-5; tentative D call: TRBD1 (5 bases). Germline CDR1 reads SNHLY; CDR2 reads FYNNEI. The CDR3 has 15 residues. V dropped 8 bases and J dropped 1 base, with 15 bases sitting between them. The CDR3 region is CASDGEGSSNQPQHF. The CDR3 DNA is TGTGCCAGCGATGGAGAGGGGTCGAGCAATCAGCCCCAGCATTTT.

The rearrangement joins TRBV18 to TRBJ2-5, with TRBD2 matching over 7 bases. The V and J ends lost 4 bases and 5 bases, in that order; junction bases with no gene match: 13. In germline, CDR1 is KGHSH, CDR2 LQKENI. The CDR3 is made up of 16 amino acids. As DNA, the CDR3 is TGTGCCAGCTCACGACTTACTAGCGATGTCGGGGAGACCCAGTACTTC. Protein product: CASSRLTSDVGETQYF.

The CDR3 protein is CASSIRGTEAFF. CDR3 bases: TGTGCCAGTAGTATTCGAGGGACTGAAGCTTTCTTT. The chain couples TRBV19 to TRBJ1-1; D remains ambiguous. The germline gives CDR1 LNHDA, CDR2 SQIVND (reference sequence). The V and J ends lost 3 bases and 5 bases respectively, with 7 bases between them. The CDR3 length is 12 residues. Full variable domain (missing parts from reference TRBV19 and TRBJ1-1): DGGITQSPKYLFRKEGQNVTLSCEQNLNHDAMYWYRQDPGQGLRLIYYSQIVNDFQKGDIAEGYSVSREKKESFPLTVTSAQKNPTAFYLCASSIRGTEAFFGQGTRLTVV.